The rows below give T cell receptor beta chains drawn from one sample of a study of T cell repertoires in cytomegalovirus infection. TCRdb itself ran the reads through MiXCR, one entry per CDR3 protein. In the table there are 350,000 to 500,000 distinct CDR3 sequences, roughly 31% of which are singletons. The sequencing input was PBMCs. The source is a human donor in good health (CMV status not recorded). Some clones in this sample may be carry-over from other donors' samples. Each CDR3 is given with its conserved first and last residue. D genes are given only for firm matches. The size field is filled for only some rows; it gives once, few, many or a size class.

cdr3_nt cdr3_aa j_call v_call d_call clone_size
TGTGCCAGCAGCTTAATCACGACCGGGGAGCTGTTTTTT CASSLITTGELFF TRBJ2-2 TRBV11-1 - -
TGTGCCAGCTACCAAGACAGGATAAACACTGAAGCTTTCTTT CASYQDRINTEAFF TRBJ1-1 TRBV27 - few
TGTGCCAGCAGCCCTCCGGGACCCAGGGCTAGAAATGAGCAGTTCTTC CASSPPGPRARNEQFF TRBJ2-1 TRBV7-9 - -
TGTGCCAGCAGCACCGGGACAGGGCAGGAAAAACTGTTTTTT CASSTGTGQEKLFF TRBJ1-4 TRBV12-3/TRBV12-4 TRBD1 -
TGTGCCATCAGTGAAGCAGGGTCCTATTACGAGCAGTACTTC CAISEAGSYYEQYF TRBJ2-7 TRBV10-3 - -
TGTGCCAGCAGCCATCAAGTGGGGGGCGCGAGCACCATATATTTT CASSHQVGGASTIYF TRBJ1-3 TRBV12-3/TRBV12-4 - few
TGCAGCGTTGAAGATCTTCTCTCAGAGTTGGAGACCCAGTACTTC CSVEDLLSELETQYF TRBJ2-5 TRBV29-1 - -
TGTGCCAGCAGTTCCGAACAGGGGATGTGGCGAAATCCCGGGGAGCTGTTCTTT CASSSEQGMWRNPGELFF TRBJ2-2 TRBV12-3/TRBV12-4 TRBD1 -
TGTGCCAGCAGCGAACAGGGGCGGGACACTGAAGCTTTCTTT CASSEQGRDTEAFF TRBJ1-1 TRBV7-2 TRBD1 -
TGTGCCAGCAGCTCTTATCTTCTACAGGGGAACACTGAAGCTTTCTTT CASSSYLLQGNTEAFF TRBJ1-1 TRBV5-5 - many
TGTGCCAGTAGTATCACCGGGACACTGGCGACGGAGACCCAGTACTTC CASSITGTLATETQYF TRBJ2-5 TRBV19 - -
TGTGCCAGCAGCCTCCGAGGAGGTTTCGAAGAGACCCAGTACTTC CASSLRGGFEETQYF TRBJ2-5 TRBV7-2 - many
TGTGCCAGTAGCCTTCACAGGGTCGTGGGCACTGAAGCTCTCTTT CASSLHRVVGTEALF TRBJ1-1 TRBV19 - -
TGTGCCAGCAGTTCAGGTTCTCTCTCACCCCTCCACTTT CASSSGSLSPLHF TRBJ1-6 TRBV12-3/TRBV12-4 - -